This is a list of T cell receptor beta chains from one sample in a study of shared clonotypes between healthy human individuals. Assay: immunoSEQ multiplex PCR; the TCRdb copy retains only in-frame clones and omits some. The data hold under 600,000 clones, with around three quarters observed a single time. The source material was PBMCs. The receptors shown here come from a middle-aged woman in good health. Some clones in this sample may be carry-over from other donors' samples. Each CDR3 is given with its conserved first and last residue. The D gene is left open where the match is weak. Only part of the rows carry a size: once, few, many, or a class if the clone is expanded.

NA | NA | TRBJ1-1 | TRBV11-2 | TGTGCCAGCAGCTTCGGGGAGTGGAGCACTGAAGCTTTCTTT | CASSFGEWSTEAFF
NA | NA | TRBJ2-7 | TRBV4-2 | TGTGCCAGCAGCCTCACCCCGTACGAGCAGTACTTC | CASSLTPYEQYF
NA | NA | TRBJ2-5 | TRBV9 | TGTGCCAGCAGCCCCGGGGGACTCCAAGAGACCCAGTACTTC | CASSPGGLQETQYF
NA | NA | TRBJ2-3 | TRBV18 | TGTGCCAGCTCACCAAGCTCAAGCGGAGGGGCAGATACGCAGTATTTT | CASSPSSSGGADTQYF
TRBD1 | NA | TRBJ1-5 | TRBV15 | TGTGCCACCAGCGTCGACAGGGGTAGCAATCAGCCCCAGCATTTT | CATSVDRGSNQPQHF
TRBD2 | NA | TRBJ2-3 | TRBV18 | TGTGCCAGCTCACCACCCGGACTAGCCCGGCCAAATACGCAGTATTTT | CASSPPGLARPNTQYF
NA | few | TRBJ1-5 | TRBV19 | TGTGCCAGTAGTAAGGGGCAGGCGGCGGGGCAGCCCCAGCATTTT | CASSKGQAAGQPQHF
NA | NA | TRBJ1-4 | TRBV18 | TGTGCCAGCTCACCGCTAGTATTGAGTGCAACTAATGAAAAACTGTTTTTT | CASSPLVLSATNEKLFF
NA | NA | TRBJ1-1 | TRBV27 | TGTGCCAGCAGTTATAAGGGGGGCACTGAAGCTTTCTTT | CASSYKGGTEAFF
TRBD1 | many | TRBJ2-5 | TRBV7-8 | TGTGCCAGCAGCCCGACAGGGAATCAAGAGACCCAGTACTTC | CASSPTGNQETQYF
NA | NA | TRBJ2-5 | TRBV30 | TGTGCCTGGACCGCTGGGACAATCCAAGAGACCCAGTACTTC | CAWTAGTIQETQYF
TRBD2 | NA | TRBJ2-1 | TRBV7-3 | TGTGCCAGCAGCTTAGGGCGACTAGCGGGGAGACATGAGCAGTTCTTC | CASSLGRLAGRHEQFF
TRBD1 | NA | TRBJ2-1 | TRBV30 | TGTGCCTGGAGTCCCGGGACAGGGCATTACAATGAGCAGTTCTTC | CAWSPGTGHYNEQFF
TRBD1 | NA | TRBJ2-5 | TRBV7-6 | TGTGCCAGCAGCACGGGACAGAGACAAGAGACCCAGTACTTC | CASSTGQRQETQYF
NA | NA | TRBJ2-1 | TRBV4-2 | TGTGCCAGCAGCCAAGATGCGCTTTACAATGAGCAGTTCTTC | CASSQDALYNEQFF
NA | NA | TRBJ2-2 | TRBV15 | TGTGCCACCAGCGGCTGGGACACCGGGGAGCTGTTTTTT | CATSGWDTGELFF
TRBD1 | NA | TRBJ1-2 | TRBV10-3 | TGTGCCATCACGGGACAGGGTGCATATGGCTACACCTTC | CAITGQGAYGYTF
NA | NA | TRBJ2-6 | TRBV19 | TGTGCCAGTAGATACATAGCTGGGGCCAACGTCCTGACTTTC | CASRYIAGANVLTF
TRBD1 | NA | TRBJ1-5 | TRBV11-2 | TGTGCCAGCAGCTCGGACAGGGGTAGTCAGCCCCAGCATTTT | CASSSDRGSQPQHF
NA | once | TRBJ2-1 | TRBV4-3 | TGCGCCAGCAGCCAAGACCCCCCGGGAGATTACAATGAGCAGTTCTTC | CASSQDPPGDYNEQFF
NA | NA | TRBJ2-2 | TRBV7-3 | TGTGCCAGCAGCTTATACAGGGTCACCGGGGAGCTGTTTTTT | CASSLYRVTGELFF
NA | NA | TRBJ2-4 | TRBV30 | TGTGCCTGGAGGTCACTGGGGAAAAACATTCAGTACTTC | CAWRSLGKNIQYF
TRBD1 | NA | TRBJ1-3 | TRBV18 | TGTGCCAGCTCACCACCCGGGACAGGGACTGGAAACACCATATATTTT | CASSPPGTGTGNTIYF
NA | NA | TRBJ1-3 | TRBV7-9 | TGTGCCAGCAGCCCCTTTCTGTCCTCTGGAAACACCATATATTTT | CASSPFLSSGNTIYF
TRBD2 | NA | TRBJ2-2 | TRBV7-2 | TGTGCCAGCAGCTTAATGTCGACTAGCTCTAGCGGGGAGCTGTTTTTT | CASSLMSTSSSGELFF
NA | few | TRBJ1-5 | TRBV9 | TGTGCCAGCAGCGTAGGGACAGATCAGCCCCAGCATTTT | CASSVGTDQPQHF
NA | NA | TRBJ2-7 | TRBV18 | TGTGCCAGCTCACCTAGGGACGGAACCTACGAGCAGTACTTC | CASSPRDGTYEQYF
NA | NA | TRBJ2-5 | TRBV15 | TGTGCCACCAGCAGAGTCGGGGTACAAGAGACCCAGTACTTC | CATSRVGVQETQYF
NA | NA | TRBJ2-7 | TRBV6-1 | TGTGCCAGCAGTGATGGGTGGATGACTCTCTACGAGCAGTACTTC | CASSDGWMTLYEQYF
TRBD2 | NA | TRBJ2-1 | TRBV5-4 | TGTGCCAGCAGCTTGAGACTAGCGGCCAACAATGAGCAGTTCTTC | CASSLRLAANNEQFF
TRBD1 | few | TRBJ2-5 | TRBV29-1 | TGCAGCGTTACCGACAGGGTTGAGACCCAGTACTTC | CSVTDRVETQYF
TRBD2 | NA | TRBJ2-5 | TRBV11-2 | TGTGCCAGCAGCTGGGGACTAGCGGAAGAGACCCAGTACTTC | CASSWGLAEETQYF
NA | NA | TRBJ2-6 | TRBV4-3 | TGCGCCAGCAGCCAAAGCCCCACTGGGGCCAACGTCCTGACTTTC | CASSQSPTGANVLTF
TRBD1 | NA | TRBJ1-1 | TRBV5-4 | TGTGCCAGCAGCTGGGACAGGGTGAACACTGAAGCTTTCTTT | CASSWDRVNTEAFF
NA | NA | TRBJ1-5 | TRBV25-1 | TGTGCCAGCAGACAAGGTAGCGATCAGCCCCAGCATTTT | CASRQGSDQPQHF
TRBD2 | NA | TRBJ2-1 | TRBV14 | TGTGCCAGCAGCCCTCTAGCGGGAGGGCCAAACAATGAGCAGTTCTTC | CASSPLAGGPNNEQFF
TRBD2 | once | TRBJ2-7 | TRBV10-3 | TGTGCCATCAGTGGGCCGACTAGCGGGTCCTACGAGCAGTACTTC | CAISGPTSGSYEQYF
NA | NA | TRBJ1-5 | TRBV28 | TGTGCCAGCAGTTTATCCAGGGGACGCAATCAGCCCCAGCATTTT | CASSLSRGRNQPQHF
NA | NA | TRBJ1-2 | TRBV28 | TGTGCCAGCCACCGGGGAACTAACTATGGCTACACCTTC | CASHRGTNYGYTF
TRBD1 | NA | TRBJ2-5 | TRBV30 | TGTGCCTGGACAGCCGGGACAGGGGGCGCCGAGACCCAGTACTTC | CAWTAGTGGAETQYF
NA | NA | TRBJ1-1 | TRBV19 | TGTGCCAGTAGTCCCAGCGAGCAGGTGCTGAACACTGAAGCTTTCTTT | CASSPSEQVLNTEAFF
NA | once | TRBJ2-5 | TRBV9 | TGTGCCAGCAGCGTAGGAGGGGGAACAGGGGAGACCCAGTACTTC | CASSVGGGTGETQYF
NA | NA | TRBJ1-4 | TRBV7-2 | TGTGCCAGCAGCACCCACAGGGTTCGAGGTGAAAAACTGTTTTTT | CASSTHRVRGEKLFF
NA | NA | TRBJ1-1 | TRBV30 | TGTGCCTGGAAGATAAACAGGGACACTGAAGCTTTCTTT | CAWKINRDTEAFF
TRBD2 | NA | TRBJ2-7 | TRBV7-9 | TGTGCCAGCAGCCCCCTGCGGGCGGGAGTGGGAGGCGAGCAGTACTTC | CASSPLRAGVGGEQYF
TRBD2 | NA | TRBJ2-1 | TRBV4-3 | TGCGCCAGCAGCCCGGGACTAGCGGGGCACCCCTCCTACAATGAGCAGTTCTTC | CASSPGLAGHPSYNEQFF
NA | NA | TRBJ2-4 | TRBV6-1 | TGTGCCAGCAGCGCCCCGATTCAGTACTTC | CASSAPIQYF
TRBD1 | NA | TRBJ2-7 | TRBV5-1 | TGCGCCAGCCGGGGACAGGGGGTTGCCTACGAGCAGTACTTC | CASRGQGVAYEQYF
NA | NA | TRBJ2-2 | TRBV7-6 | TGTGCCAGCAGCTTAGAGCCGTCGAGTGACACCGGGGAGCTGTTTTTT | CASSLEPSSDTGELFF
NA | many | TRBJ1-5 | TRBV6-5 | TGTGCCAGCAGTTCGGAGCAGCCCCAGCATTTT | CASSSEQPQHF
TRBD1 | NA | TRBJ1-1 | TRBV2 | TGTGCCAGCAGTGAAGGGACAGGGTCTATCACTGAAGCTTTCTTT | CASSEGTGSITEAFF
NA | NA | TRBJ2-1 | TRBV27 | TGTGCCAGCAGTGGGCTGAGGATGGGCTATGAGCAGTTCTTC | CASSGLRMGYEQFF
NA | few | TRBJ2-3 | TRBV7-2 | TGTGCCAGCAGCTTAGCGGCAGGACACGTTACGCAGTATTTT | CASSLAAGHVTQYF
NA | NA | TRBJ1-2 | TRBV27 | TGTGCCAGCAGTTCATCCACGGGGGTGGGCTATGGCTACACCTTC | CASSSSTGVGYGYTF
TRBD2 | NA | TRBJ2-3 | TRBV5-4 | TGTGCCAGCAGCTTGGCGCGACTAGCCTCCACAGATACGCAGTATTTT | CASSLARLASTDTQYF
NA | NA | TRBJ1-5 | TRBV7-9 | TGTGCCAGCAGCTTAGTCTCGGTTCGTGGAGCTCAGCCCCAGCATTTT | CASSLVSVRGAQPQHF